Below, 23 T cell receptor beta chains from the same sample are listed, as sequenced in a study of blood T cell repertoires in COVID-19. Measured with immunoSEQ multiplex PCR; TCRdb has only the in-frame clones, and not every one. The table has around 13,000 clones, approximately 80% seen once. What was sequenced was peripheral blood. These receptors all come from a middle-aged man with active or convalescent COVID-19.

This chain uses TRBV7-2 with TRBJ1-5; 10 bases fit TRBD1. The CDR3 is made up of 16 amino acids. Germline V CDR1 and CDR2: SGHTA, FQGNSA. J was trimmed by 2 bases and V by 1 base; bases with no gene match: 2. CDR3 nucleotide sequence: TGTGCCAGCAGCTTAGTGGGGACAGGGGGCAATCAGCCCCAGCATTTT. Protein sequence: CASSLVGTGGNQPQHF.

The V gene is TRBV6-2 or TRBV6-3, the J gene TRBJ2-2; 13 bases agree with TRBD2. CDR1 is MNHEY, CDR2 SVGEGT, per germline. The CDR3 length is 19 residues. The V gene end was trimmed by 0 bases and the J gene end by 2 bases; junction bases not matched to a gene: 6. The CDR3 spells CASSYSKGLAGVNTGELFF. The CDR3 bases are TGTGCCAGCAGTTACTCGAAAGGACTAGCGGGAGTAAACACCGGGGAGCTGTTTTTT.

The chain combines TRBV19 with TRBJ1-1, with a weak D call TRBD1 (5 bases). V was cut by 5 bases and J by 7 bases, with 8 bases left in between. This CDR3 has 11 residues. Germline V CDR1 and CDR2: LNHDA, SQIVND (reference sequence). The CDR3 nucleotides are TGTGCCAGTAGTGTTACAGGTGAAGCTTTCTTT. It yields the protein CASSVTGEAFF.

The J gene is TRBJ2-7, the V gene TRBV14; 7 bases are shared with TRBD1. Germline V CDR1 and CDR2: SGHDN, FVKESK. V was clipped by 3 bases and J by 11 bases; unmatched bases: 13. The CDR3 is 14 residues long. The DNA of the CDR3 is TGTGCCAGCAGCCAGGAAATGAGGGGGCCCTCAAAGTACTTC. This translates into CASSQEMRGPSKYF.

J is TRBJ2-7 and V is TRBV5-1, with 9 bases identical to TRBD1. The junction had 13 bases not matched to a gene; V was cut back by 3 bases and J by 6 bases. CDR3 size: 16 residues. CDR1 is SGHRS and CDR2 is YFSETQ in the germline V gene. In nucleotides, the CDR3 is TGCGCCAGCAGCTCACTGGACAGGGGCTTAATGGGCGAGCAGTACTTC. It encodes CASSSLDRGLMGEQYF.

In DNA form, the CDR3 reads TGTGCCAGCAGTTCCAGCGGGAGGGCCCCGGAGACCCAGTACTTC. Translated, it gives CASSSSGRAPETQYF. The rearrangement links TRBV7-9 to TRBJ2-5; 10 nucleotides line up with TRBD2. The J segment lost 5 bases and the V segment lost 6 bases, leaving 9 bases of the junction unmatched. This CDR3 is built from 15 residues. CDR1 is SEHNR and CDR2 is FQNEAQ in the germline V gene (reference sequence).

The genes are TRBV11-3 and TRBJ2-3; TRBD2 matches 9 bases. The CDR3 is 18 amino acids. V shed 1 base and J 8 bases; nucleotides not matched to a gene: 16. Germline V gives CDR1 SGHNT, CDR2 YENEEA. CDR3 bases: TGTGCCAGCAGCTTAGCAAAGCGGGAGGTCACCAGCCCCGGTACGCAGTATTTT. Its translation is CASSLAKREVTSPGTQYF.

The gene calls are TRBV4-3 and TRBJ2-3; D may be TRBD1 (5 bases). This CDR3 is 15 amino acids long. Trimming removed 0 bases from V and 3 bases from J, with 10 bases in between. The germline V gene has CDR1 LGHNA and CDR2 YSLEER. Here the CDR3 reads CASSQEVRQTDTQYF. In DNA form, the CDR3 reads TGCGCCAGCAGCCAAGAGGTCAGACAGACAGATACGCAGTATTTT.

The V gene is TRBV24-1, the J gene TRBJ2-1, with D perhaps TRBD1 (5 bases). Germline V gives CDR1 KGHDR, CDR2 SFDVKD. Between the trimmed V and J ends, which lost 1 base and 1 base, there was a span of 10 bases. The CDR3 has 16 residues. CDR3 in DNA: TGTGCCACCAGTGATTTTGGCCAGGGATCCTACAATGAGCAGTTCTTC. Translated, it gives CATSDFGQGSYNEQFF.

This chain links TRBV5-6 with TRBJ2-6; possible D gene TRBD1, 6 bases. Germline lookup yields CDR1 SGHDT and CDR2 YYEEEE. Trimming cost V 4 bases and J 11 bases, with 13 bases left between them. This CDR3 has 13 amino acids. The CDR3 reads CASSTAGVDVLTF. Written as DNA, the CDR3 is TGTGCCAGCAGCACCGCAGGGGTTGACGTCCTGACTTTC. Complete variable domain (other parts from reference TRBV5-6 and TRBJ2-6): DAGVTQSPTHLIKTRGQQVTLRCSPKSGHDTVSWYQQALGQGPQFIFQYYEEEERQRGNFPDRFSGHQFPNYSSELNVNALLLGDSALYLCASSTAGVDVLTFGAGSRLTVL.

The CDR3 region is CAWRFQVGWGPDTQYF. CDR3 bases: TGTGCCTGGAGGTTTCAAGTGGGGTGGGGCCCAGATACGCAGTATTTT. V and J are TRBV30 and TRBJ2-3; perhaps TRBD1 as D (5 bases). Trimming removed 3 bases at V and 4 bases at J, with 20 bases between. This CDR3 is 16 amino acids long. Germline assignment: CDR1 GTSNPN and CDR2 SVGIG (reference sequence). The full variable domain, with the rest looked up from reference TRBV30 and TRBJ2-3, is SQTIHQWPATLVQPVGSPLSLECTVEGTSNPNLYWYRQAAGRGLQLLFYSVGIGQISSEVPQNLSASRPQDRQFILSSKKLLLSDSGFYLCAWRFQVGWGPDTQYFGPGTRLTVL.

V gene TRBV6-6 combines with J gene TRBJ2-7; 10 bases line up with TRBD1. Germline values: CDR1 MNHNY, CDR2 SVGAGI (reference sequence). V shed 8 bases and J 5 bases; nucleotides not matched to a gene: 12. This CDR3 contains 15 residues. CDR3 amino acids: CASFISGQGWDEQYF. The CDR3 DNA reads TGTGCCAGCTTTATTTCGGGACAGGGGTGGGACGAGCAGTACTTC.

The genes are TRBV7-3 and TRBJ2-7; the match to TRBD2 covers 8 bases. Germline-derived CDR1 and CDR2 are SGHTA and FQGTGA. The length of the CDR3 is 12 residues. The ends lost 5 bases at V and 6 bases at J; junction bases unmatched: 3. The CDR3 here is CASSQSGGEQYF. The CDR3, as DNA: TGTGCCAGCAGCCAAAGCGGGGGCGAGCAGTACTTC.

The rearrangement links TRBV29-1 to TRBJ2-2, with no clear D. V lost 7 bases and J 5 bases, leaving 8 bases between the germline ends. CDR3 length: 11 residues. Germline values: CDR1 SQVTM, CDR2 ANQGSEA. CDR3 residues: CSGAGTGELFF. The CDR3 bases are TGCAGCGGCGCAGGTACCGGGGAGCTGTTTTTT.

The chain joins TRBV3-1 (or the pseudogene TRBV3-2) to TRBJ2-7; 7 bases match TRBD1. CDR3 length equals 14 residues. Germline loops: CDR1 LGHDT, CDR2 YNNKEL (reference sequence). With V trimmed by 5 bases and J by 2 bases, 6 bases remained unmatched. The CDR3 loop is CASSGRDRTYEQYF. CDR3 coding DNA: TGTGCCAGCAGCGGCCGGGACAGAACCTACGAGCAGTACTTC.

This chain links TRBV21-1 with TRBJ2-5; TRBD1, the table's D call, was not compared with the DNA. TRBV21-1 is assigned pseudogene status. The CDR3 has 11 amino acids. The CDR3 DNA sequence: TGTGCCAGCAGCCCCCAGGGGGGCCAGTACTTC. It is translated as CASSPQGGQYF.

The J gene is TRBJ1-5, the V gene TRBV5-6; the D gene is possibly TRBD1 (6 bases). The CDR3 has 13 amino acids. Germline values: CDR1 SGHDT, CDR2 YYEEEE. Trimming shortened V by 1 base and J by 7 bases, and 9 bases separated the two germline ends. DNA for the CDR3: TGTGCCAGCAGCTTGACAGGGAGACAGCCCCAGCATTTT. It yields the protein CASSLTGRQPQHF. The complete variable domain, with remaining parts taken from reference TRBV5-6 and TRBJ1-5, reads DAGVTQSPTHLIKTRGQQVTLRCSPKSGHDTVSWYQQALGQGPQFIFQYYEEEERQRGNFPDRFSGHQFPNYSSELNVNALLLGDSALYLCASSLTGRQPQHFGDGTRLSIL.

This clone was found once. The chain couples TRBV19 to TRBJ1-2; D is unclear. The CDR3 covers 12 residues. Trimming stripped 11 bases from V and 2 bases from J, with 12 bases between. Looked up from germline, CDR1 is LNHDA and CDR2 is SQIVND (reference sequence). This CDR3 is CAGYGVNYGYTF. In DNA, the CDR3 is TGTGCCGGCTACGGGGTAAACTATGGCTACACCTTC.

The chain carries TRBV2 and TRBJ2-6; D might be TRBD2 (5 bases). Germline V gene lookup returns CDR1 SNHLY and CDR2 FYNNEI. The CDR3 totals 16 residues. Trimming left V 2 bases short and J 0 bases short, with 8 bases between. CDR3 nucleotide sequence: TGTGCCAGCAGTGAACCGGGGAGCTCTGGGGCCAACGTCCTGACTTTC. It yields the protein CASSEPGSSGANVLTF.

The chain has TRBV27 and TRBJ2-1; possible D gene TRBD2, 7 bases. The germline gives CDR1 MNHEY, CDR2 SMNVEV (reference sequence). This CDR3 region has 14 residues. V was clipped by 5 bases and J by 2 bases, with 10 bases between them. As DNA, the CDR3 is TGTGCCAGCAGTCCGGGGGGCCCCTACAATGAGCAGTTCTTC. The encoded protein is CASSPGGPYNEQFF.

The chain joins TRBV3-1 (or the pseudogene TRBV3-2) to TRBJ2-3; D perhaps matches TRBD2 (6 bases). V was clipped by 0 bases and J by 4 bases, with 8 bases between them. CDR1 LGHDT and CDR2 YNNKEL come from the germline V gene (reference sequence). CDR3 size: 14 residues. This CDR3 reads CASSQDGGADTQYF. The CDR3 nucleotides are TGTGCCAGCAGCCAAGATGGAGGGGCAGATACGCAGTATTTT.

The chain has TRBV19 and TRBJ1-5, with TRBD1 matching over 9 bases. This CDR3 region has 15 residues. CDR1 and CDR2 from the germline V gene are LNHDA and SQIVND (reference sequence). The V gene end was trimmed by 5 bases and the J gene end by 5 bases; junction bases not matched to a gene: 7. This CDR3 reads CASSGTGMRDQPQHF. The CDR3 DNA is TGTGCCAGTAGTGGGACAGGGATGAGGGATCAGCCCCAGCATTTT.

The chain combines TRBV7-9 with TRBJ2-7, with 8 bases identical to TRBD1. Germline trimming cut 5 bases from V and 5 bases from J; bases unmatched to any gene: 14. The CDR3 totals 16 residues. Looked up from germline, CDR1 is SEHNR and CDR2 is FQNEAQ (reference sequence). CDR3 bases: TGTGCCAGCAGCCCTCGCGGGCAGGGGGCTTCCCACGAGCAGTACTTC. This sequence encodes CASSPRGQGASHEQYF.